Below are 17 T cell receptor beta chains sequenced from a single sample in a study of OX40 agonist ivuxolimab in advanced cancers. Some clones are missing from TCRdb's copy, which holds only in-frame ones; the method was immunoSEQ multiplex PCR. The sample yields over 35,000 clones, around 84% seen once. This material consisted of CD4+ or CD8+ T cells sorted from blood, taken in a trial of the OX40 agonist ivuxolimab. These receptors were collected from an adult with an advanced solid tumor such as melanoma, head and neck, liver or kidney cancer.

This chain links TRBV7-6 with TRBJ2-7; D call uncertain. The CDR3 runs to 14 residues. Trimming left V 4 bases short and J 2 bases short, with 12 bases between. Germline lookup yields CDR1 SGHVS and CDR2 FNYEAQ. CDR3 sequence: CASSSSAAAYEQYF. In nucleotides, the CDR3 is TGTGCCAGCAGCTCTTCGGCGGCCGCCTACGAGCAGTACTTC.

The V and J genes are TRBV4-3 and TRBJ2-2; tentative D call: TRBD1 (5 bases). This CDR3 spans 16 amino acids. Germline loops: CDR1 LGHNA, CDR2 YSLEER. V gave up 1 base and J gave up 7 bases, with 16 bases separating them. DNA of the CDR3: TGCGCCAGCAGCCAAGCTATAAGGGGTAAAGGCGGGGAGCTGTTTTTT. It encodes CASSQAIRGKGGELFF.

This clone was seen a handful of times. This sample also contains other DNA sequences that code for the same CDR3. The chain carries TRBV6-5 and TRBJ2-5; no clear D gene. The CDR3 contains 13 residues. Germline-derived CDR1 and CDR2 are MNHEY and SVGAGI. V lost 0 bases to trimming and J lost 5 bases, with 7 bases between them. CDR3 nucleotides: TGTGCCAGCAGTTACTCTGATGGGGAGACCCAGTACTTC. It specifies CASSYSDGETQYF.

The genes are TRBV7-2 and TRBJ1-6, with a weak D call TRBD1 (5 bases). CDR3 size: 13 residues. V lost 3 bases and J 9 bases, leaving 9 bases between the germline ends. The germline V gene has CDR1 SGHTA and CDR2 FQGNSA. Here the CDR3 DNA reads TGTGCCAGCAGCTTCTTAGGGGCTTCACCCCTCCACTTT. This gives the protein CASSFLGASPLHF.

The chain has TRBV6-1 and TRBJ2-7; the D call may be TRBD1 or TRBD2 (5 bases each). Germline values: CDR1 MNHNS, CDR2 SASEGT. This CDR3 contains 13 residues. The ends were cut back, 5 bases at V and 3 bases at J, with 11 bases in the middle. The CDR3 nucleotides read TGTGCCAGCAGTAAAAGAGGGGTCTACGAGCAGTACTTC. It specifies CASSKRGVYEQYF.

This chain joins TRBV6-5 and TRBJ2-6, with D unresolved. Germline V gene sequence: CDR1 MNHEY, CDR2 SVGAGI. CDR3 length: 15 residues. Trimming cost V 7 bases and J 4 bases, with 14 bases left between them. The DNA for the CDR3 is TGTGCCAGCACCCCGGCGGCGCAGGGGGCCAACGTCCTGACTTTC. It specifies CASTPAAQGANVLTF.

CDR3 DNA sequence: TGCGCCAGCAGGAGCAGGGACGTGGGCACTGAAGCTTTCTTT. This codes for CASRSRDVGTEAFF. The rearrangement uses TRBV10-1 and TRBJ1-1, with D possibly TRBD1 on 5 matching bases. The CDR3 loop spans 14 amino acids. Germline-derived CDR1 and CDR2 are WNHNN and SYGVQD (reference sequence). V was trimmed by 6 bases and J by 4 bases, leaving 15 bases between them.

A single count supports this clone. This chain connects TRBV7-3 to TRBJ1-1, with TRBD1 matching 7 bases. Trimming removed 2 bases from V and 2 bases from J; junction bases left unmatched: 5. CDR1 and CDR2 from the germline V gene are SGHTA and FQGTGA. The CDR3 length is 15 residues. CDR3 DNA: TGTGCCAGCAGCTTAGGTAGGACAGGCAACACTGAAGCTTTCTTT. Translating it yields CASSLGRTGNTEAFF.

The chain joins TRBV5-4 to TRBJ1-1; D is uncertain. Trimming cost V 1 base and J 3 bases, with 4 bases left between them. Germline V gives CDR1 SGHNT, CDR2 YYREEE (reference sequence). The CDR3 consists of 12 residues. The CDR3 loop is CASSLWDTEAFF. The CDR3 coding sequence is TGTGCCAGCAGCTTGTGGGACACTGAAGCTTTCTTT.

This chain connects TRBV18 to TRBJ1-5, with 8 bases matching TRBD1. V trimming: 3 bases; J trimming: 2 bases; junction bases outside the gene matches: 0. The germline V gene has CDR1 KGHSH and CDR2 LQKENI. The CDR3 sequence is 14 residues long. CDR3 sequence: CASSPGQGNQPQHF. The CDR3 DNA is TGTGCCAGCTCACCGGGACAGGGCAATCAGCCCCAGCATTTT.

This clone was seen only a few times. The chain employs TRBV19 and TRBJ2-1, with D hard to call. CDR3 length equals 15 residues. CDR1 and CDR2 (germline): LNHDA, SQIVND (reference sequence). Trimming removed 3 bases from V and 6 bases from J, with 15 bases in between. CDR3 in DNA: TGTGCCAGTAGTATTCCCGGGCCCATGCGCAATGAGCAGTTCTTC. Protein product: CASSIPGPMRNEQFF.

The rearrangement joins TRBV19 to TRBJ2-4; 7 nucleotides agree with TRBD1. Germline loops: CDR1 LNHDA, CDR2 SQIVND (reference sequence). Trimming cost V 5 bases and J 0 bases; bases outside gene matches: 7. The CDR3 is 16 residues long. DNA of the CDR3: TGTGCCAGTAGTGCAGGACAGGCGATAGCCAAAAACATTCAGTACTTC. Translation gives CASSAGQAIAKNIQYF.

The V and J genes are TRBV6-1 and TRBJ2-7, with D possibly TRBD1 on 5 matching bases. Germline V lookup: CDR1 MNHNS, CDR2 SASEGT. V lost 5 bases to trimming and J lost 5 bases, with 10 bases between them. The CDR3 contains 12 residues. The CDR3 loop is CASSLIGDEQYF. The CDR3 coding sequence is TGTGCCAGCAGTTTGATAGGGGACGAGCAGTACTTC.

The chain employs TRBV2 and TRBJ2-3, with D hard to call. V lost 1 base, J lost 5 bases, and 4 bases lay in between. The CDR3 is 12 residues long. Looked up from germline, CDR1 is SNHLY and CDR2 is FYNNEI. The CDR3: CASSEVVDTQYF. The CDR3 coding sequence is TGTGCCAGCAGTGAAGTAGTAGATACGCAGTATTTT.

V usage is TRBV7-2 and J usage is TRBJ2-7, with D perhaps matching TRBD1 (5 bases). The CDR3 has 14 amino acids. Germline V gene sequence: CDR1 SGHTA, CDR2 FQGNSA. V lost 6 bases and J lost 3, with 15 bases in between. Here the CDR3 DNA reads TGTGCCAGCAGTTTGGACATCTTGCTCTACGAGCAGTACTTC. It yields the protein CASSLDILLYEQYF.

J is TRBJ1-5 and V is TRBV6-1; D is ambiguous. Trimming shortened V by 5 bases and J by 1 base, and 6 bases separated the two germline ends. Germline V gene sequence: CDR1 MNHNS, CDR2 SASEGT. The CDR3 covers 13 residues. CDR3 in amino acids: CASSPYSNQPQHF. As DNA, the CDR3 is TGTGCCAGCAGTCCATACAGCAATCAGCCCCAGCATTTT.

The genes are TRBV7-9 and TRBJ1-5; no clear D. Looked up from germline, CDR1 is SEHNR and CDR2 is FQNEAQ (reference sequence). This CDR3 has 14 amino acids. Trimming took off 1 base at V and 4 bases at J, with 8 bases between the two ends. CDR3 region: CASSLDLTNQPQHF. The CDR3 DNA follows: TGTGCCAGCAGCTTAGACTTGACGAATCAGCCCCAGCATTTT. The full variable domain, rest sourced from reference TRBV7-9 and TRBJ1-5, is DTGVSQNPRHKITKRGQNVTFRCDPISEHNRLYWYRQTLGQGPEFLTYFQNEAQLEKSRLLSDRFSAERPKGSFSTLEIQRTEQGDSAMYLCASSLDLTNQPQHFGDGTRLSIL.